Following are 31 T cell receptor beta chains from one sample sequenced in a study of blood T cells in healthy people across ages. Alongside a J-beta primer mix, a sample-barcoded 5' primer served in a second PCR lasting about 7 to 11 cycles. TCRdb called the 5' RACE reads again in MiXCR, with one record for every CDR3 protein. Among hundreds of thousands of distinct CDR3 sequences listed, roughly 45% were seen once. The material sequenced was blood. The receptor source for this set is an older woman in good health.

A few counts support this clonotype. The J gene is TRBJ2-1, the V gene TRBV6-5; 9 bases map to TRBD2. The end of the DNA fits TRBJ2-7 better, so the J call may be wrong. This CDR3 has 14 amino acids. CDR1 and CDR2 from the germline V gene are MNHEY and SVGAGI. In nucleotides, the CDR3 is TGTGCCAGCAGTTCCGGGACTAGCTACAATGAGCAGTACTTC. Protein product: CASSSGTSYNEQYF.

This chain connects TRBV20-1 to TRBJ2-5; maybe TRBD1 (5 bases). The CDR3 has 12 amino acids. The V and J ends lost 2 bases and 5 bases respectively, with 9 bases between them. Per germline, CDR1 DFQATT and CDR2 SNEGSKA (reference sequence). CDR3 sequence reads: CSARIRQETQYF. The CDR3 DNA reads TGCAGTGCTAGAATTAGACAGGAGACCCAGTACTTC.

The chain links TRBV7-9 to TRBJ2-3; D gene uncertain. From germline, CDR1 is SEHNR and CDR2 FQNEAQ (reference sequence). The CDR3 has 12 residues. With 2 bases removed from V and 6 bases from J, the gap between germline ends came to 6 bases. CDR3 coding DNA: TGTGCCAGCAGCTTATTTATGGATACGCAGTATTTT. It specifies CASSLFMDTQYF. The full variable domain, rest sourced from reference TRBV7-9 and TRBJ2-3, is DTGVSQNPRHKITKRGQNVTFRCDPISEHNRLYWYRQTLGQGPEFLTYFQNEAQLEKSRLLSDRFSAERPKGSFSTLEIQRTEQGDSAMYLCASSLFMDTQYFGPGTRLTVL.

In DNA, the CDR3 is TGCAGTGCTAGAGATTCGGGGGGAAAAGACATTCAGTACTTC. It encodes CSARDSGGKDIQYF. The genes are TRBV20-1 and TRBJ2-4, with 7 bases aligning to TRBD2. There are 14 residues in the CDR3. V was pared by 0 bases and J by 8 bases, with 7 bases of the junction left unmatched. The germline CDR1 and CDR2 sequences are DFQATT and SNEGSKA (reference sequence).

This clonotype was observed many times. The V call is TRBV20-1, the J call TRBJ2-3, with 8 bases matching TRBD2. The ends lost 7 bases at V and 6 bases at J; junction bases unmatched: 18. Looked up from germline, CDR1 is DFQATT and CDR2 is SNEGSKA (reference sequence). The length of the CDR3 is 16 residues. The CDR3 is CSGGSGGPVIGDTQYF. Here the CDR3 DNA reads TGCAGTGGGGGTTCGGGGGGGCCAGTAATCGGGGATACGCAGTATTTT.

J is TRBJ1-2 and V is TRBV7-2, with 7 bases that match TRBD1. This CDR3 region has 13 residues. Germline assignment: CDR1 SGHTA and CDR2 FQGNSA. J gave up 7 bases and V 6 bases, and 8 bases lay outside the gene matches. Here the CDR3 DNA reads TGTGCCAGCAGGAGAGGACAGGCGGCTGGCTACACCTTC. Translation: CASRRGQAAGYTF.

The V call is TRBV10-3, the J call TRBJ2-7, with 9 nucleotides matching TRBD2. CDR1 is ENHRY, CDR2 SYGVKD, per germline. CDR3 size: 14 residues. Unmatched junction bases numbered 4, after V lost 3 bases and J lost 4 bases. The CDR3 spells CAISDTAGGYEQYF. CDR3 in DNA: TGTGCCATCAGTGATACAGCGGGGGGTTACGAGCAGTACTTC.

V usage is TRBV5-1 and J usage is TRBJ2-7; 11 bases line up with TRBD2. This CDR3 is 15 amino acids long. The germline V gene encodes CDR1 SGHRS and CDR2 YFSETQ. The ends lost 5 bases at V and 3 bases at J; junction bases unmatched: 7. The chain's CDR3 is CASRLAGVLLYEQYF. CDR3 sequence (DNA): TGCGCCAGCAGACTAGCGGGGGTCCTCCTCTACGAGCAGTACTTC.

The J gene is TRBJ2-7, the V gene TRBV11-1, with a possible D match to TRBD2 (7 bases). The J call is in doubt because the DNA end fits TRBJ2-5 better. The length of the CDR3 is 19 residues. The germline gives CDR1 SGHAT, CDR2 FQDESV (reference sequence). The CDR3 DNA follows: TGTGCCAGCAGTGTAGGACAGATCGCGAAACGACGGGGGGAGGAGACCCAGTACTTC. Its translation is CASSVGQIAKRRGEETQYF.

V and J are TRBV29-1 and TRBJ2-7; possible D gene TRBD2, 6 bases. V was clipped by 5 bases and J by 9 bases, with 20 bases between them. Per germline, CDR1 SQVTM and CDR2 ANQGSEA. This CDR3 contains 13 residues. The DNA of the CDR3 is TGCAGCGTTTCTCCGGGAGAACATCGGCGGCAGTACTTC. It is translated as CSVSPGEHRRQYF.

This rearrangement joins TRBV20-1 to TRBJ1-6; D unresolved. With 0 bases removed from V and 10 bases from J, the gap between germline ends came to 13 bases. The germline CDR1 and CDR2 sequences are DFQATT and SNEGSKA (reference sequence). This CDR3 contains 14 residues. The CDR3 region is CSARDLRPPSPLHF. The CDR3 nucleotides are TGCAGTGCTAGAGATCTCCGCCCCCCCTCACCCCTCCACTTT.

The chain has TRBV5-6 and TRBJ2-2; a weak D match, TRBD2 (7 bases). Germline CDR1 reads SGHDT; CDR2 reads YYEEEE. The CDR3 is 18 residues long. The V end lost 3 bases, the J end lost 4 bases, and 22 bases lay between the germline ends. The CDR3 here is CASSSLFRGGGSTGELFF. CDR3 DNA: TGTGCCAGCAGCTCCCTTTTTCGCGGGGGCGGGAGCACCGGGGAGCTGTTTTTT.

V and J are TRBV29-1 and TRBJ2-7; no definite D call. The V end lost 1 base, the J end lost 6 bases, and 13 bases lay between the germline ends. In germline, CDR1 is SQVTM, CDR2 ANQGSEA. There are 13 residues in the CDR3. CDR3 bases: TGCAGCGTTGAAGGTAATGGTAGTGGCGAGCAGTACTTC. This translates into CSVEGNGSGEQYF.

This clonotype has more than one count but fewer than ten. CDR3: CSARDDRGGETQYF. Here the CDR3 DNA reads TGCAGTGCTAGAGATGACAGGGGAGGGGAGACCCAGTACTTC. The gene calls are TRBV20-1 and TRBJ2-5, with D perhaps matching TRBD1 (8 bases). This CDR3 region has 14 residues. The germline V gene has CDR1 DFQATT and CDR2 SNEGSKA (reference sequence). Trimming removed 0 bases from V and 5 bases from J, with 13 bases in between.

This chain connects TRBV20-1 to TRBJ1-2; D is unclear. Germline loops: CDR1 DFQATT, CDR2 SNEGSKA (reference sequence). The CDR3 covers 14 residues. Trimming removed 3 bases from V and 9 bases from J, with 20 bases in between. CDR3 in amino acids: CSASGEGVWYSYTF. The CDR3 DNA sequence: TGCAGTGCTAGCGGGGAAGGTGTCTGGTATAGCTACACCTTC.

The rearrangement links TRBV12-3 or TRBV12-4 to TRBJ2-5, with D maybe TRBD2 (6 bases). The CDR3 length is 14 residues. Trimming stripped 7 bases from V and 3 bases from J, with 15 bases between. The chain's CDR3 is CASTTTGLKETQYF. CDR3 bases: TGTGCCAGCACTACTACGGGACTTAAAGAGACCCAGTACTTC.

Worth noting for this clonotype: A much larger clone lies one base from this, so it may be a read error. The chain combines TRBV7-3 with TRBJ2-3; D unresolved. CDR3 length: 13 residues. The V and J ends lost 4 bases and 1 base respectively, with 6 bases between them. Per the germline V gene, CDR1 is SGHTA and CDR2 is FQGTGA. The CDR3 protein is CASSCSGTDTQYF. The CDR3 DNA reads TGTGCCAGCAGCTGCAGCGGCACAGATACGCAGTATTTT.

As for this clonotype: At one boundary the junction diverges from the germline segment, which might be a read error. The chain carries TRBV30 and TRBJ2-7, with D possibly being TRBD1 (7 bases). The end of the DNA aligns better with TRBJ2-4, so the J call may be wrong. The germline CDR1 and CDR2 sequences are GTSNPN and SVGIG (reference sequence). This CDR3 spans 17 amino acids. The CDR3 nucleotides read TGTGCCCGGAGTGGGACTGAGGGACAGCATTTGAGAAACATTCAGTACTTC. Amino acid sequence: CARSGTEGQHLRNIQYF.

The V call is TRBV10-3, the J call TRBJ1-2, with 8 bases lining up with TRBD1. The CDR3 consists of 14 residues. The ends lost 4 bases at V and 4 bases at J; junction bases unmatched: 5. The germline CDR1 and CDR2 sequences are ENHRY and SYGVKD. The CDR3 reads CAISGTGTGYGYTF. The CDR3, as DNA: TGTGCCATCAGTGGGACAGGGACGGGCTATGGCTACACCTTC.

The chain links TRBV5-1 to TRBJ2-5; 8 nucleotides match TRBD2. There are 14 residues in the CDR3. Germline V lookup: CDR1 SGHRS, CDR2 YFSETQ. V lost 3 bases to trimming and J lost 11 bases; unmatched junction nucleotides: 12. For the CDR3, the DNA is TGCGCCAGCAGCTCCGGGACTAGGTCGAATGAGCAGTACTTC. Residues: CASSSGTRSNEQYF.

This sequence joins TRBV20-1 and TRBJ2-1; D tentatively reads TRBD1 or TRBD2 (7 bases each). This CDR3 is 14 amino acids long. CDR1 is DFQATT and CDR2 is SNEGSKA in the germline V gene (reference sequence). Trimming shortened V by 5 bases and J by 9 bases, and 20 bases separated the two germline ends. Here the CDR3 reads CSARGGGGDSEQFF. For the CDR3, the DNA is TGCAGTGCTCGTGGCGGGGGCGGGGACAGTGAGCAGTTCTTC.

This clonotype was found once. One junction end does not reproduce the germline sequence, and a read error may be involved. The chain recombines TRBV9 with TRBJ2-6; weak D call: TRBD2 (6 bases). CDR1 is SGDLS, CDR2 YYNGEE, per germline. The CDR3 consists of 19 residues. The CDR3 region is CACNPHSGLQTPGANVLTF. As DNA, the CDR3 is TGTGCCTGCAACCCCCATTCGGGACTCCAGACCCCTGGGGCCAACGTCCTGACTTTT.

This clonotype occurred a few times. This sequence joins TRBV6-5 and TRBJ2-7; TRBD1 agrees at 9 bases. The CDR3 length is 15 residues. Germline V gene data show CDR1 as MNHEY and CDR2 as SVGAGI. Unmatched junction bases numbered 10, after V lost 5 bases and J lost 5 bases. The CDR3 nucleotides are TGTGCCAGCAGTCGCACCGGGACAGGGTGGGACGAGCAGTACTTC. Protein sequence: CASSRTGTGWDEQYF.

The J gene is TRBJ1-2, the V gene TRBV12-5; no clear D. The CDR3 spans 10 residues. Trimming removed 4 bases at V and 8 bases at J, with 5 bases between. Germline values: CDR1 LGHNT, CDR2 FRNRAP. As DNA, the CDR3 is TGTGCTAGTGGTTCTGGGGGCTACACCTTC. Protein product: CASGSGGYTF.

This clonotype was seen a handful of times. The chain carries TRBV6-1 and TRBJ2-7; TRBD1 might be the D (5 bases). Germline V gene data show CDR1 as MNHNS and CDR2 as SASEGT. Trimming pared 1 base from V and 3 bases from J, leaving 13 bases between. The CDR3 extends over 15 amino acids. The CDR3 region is CASSEGPQGIYEQYF. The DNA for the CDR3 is TGTGCCAGCAGTGAAGGGCCTCAGGGTATCTACGAGCAGTACTTC.

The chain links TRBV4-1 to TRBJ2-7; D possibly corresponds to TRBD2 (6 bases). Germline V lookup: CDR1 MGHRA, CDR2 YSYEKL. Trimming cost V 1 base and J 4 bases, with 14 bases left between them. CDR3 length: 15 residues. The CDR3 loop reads CASSQGSTGGYEQYF. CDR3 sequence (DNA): TGCGCCAGCAGCCAAGGTTCAACCGGAGGGTACGAGCAGTACTTC.

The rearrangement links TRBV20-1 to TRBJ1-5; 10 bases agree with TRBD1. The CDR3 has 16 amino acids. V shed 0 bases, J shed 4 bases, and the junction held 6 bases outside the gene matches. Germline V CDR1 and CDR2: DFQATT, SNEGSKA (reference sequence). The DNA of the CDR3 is TGCAGTGCTAGAGACGACAGGGGGCACCGGAATCAGCCCCAGCATTTT. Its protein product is CSARDDRGHRNQPQHF.

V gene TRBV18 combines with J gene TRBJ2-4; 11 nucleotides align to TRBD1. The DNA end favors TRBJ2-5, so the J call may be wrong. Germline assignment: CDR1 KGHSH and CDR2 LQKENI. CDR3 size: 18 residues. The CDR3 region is CASSPAGQGVGVQETQYF. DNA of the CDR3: TGTGCCAGCTCCCCTGCGGGACAGGGGGTAGGAGTTCAAGAGACCCAGTACTTC.

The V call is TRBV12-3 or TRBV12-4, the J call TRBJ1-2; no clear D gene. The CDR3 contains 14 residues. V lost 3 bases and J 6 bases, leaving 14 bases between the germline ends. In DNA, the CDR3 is TGTGCCAGCAGTTTTTCCTACGGAGAAGATGGCTACACCTTC. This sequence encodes CASSFSYGEDGYTF.

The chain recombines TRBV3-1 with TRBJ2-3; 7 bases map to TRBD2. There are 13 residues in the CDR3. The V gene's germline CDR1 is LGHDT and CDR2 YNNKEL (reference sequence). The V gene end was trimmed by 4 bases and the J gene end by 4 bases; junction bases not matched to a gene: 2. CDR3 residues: CASSPREADTQYF. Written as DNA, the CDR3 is TGTGCCAGCAGCCCCCGGGAGGCAGATACGCAGTATTTT.

This chain's CDR3 is CASSELWTHNTEAFF. The DNA of the CDR3 is TGTGCCAGCAGTGAATTATGGACACACAACACTGAAGCTTTCTTT. This chain uses TRBV6-1 with TRBJ1-1; tentative D call: TRBD1 (5 bases). CDR1 and CDR2 (germline): MNHNS, SASEGT. V was pared by 2 bases and J by 2 bases, with 12 bases between. The CDR3 consists of 15 residues.